Below are 14 T cell receptor beta chains sequenced from a single sample in a study of blood T cell repertoires in COVID-19. Measured with immunoSEQ multiplex PCR; TCRdb has only the in-frame clones, and not every one. The table records more than 85,000 clones, 88% of them present only once. Sequenced input: peripheral blood. All receptors derive from a woman aged 55-70 years with acute or convalescent COVID-19.

The chain couples TRBV28 to TRBJ1-5, with 8 bases that match TRBD1. V dropped 1 base and J dropped 6; count of bases not matched to a gene: 17. Germline V CDR1 and CDR2: MDHEN, SYDVKM. CDR3 size: 19 residues. The CDR3 sequence: CASSLYMRRGRRGVQPQHF. The CDR3 bases are TGTGCCAGCAGTTTATATATGCGCAGGGGGCGAAGAGGGGTTCAGCCCCAGCATTTT.

This clone was counted a few times. V and J are TRBV19 and TRBJ1-1; D might be TRBD1 (5 bases). The germline CDR1 and CDR2 sequences are LNHDA and SQIVND (reference sequence). The V end lost 5 bases, the J end lost 4 bases, and 17 bases lay between the germline ends. This CDR3 has 15 amino acids. This CDR3 reads CASSVQGVRVTEAFF. In nucleotides, the CDR3 is TGTGCCAGTAGTGTTCAGGGTGTACGGGTCACTGAAGCTTTCTTT.

This clone was recorded only once. J is TRBJ2-7 and V is TRBV6-5, with 7 positions matching TRBD2. The CDR3 has 13 amino acids. Trimming cost V 7 bases and J 3 bases; bases outside gene matches: 6. Germline V gene sequence: CDR1 MNHEY, CDR2 SVGAGI. CDR3 sequence (DNA): TGTGCCAGCAAGGCGGGAGTCGGCTACGAGCAGTACGTC. Translating gives CASKAGVGYEQYV.

This clone appeared a few times. The chain links TRBV14 to TRBJ2-2, with 9 bases aligning to TRBD2. Germline CDR1 SGHDN, CDR2 FVKESK. Trimming took 4 bases from V and 5 from J; bases not matched to a gene: 11. This CDR3 is 17 amino acids long. The CDR3 DNA follows: TGTGCCAGCAGCCCGAAGACTAGCGGAGCCGGAACCGGGGAGCTGTTTTTT. Translating gives CASSPKTSGAGTGELFF.

The chain employs TRBV9 and TRBJ2-7; 15 nucleotides align to TRBD2. Germline-derived CDR1 and CDR2 are SGDLS and YYNGEE. Trimming took 0 bases from V and 3 from J; bases not matched to a gene: 7. This CDR3 has 18 amino acids. The CDR3 DNA is TGTGCCAGCAGCGTAGAGGGACTAGCGGGAGGCTCCCTCTACGAGCAGTACTTC. The encoded protein is CASSVEGLAGGSLYEQYF.

The rearrangement uses TRBV5-1 and TRBJ1-4; TRBD1 matches at 7 bases. V trimming: 4 bases; J trimming: 8 bases; junction bases outside the gene matches: 11. This CDR3 is built from 15 residues. From germline, CDR1 is SGHRS and CDR2 YFSETQ. CDR3 sequence: CASSIEGAVFEKLFF. CDR3 DNA: TGCGCCAGCAGCATCGAGGGGGCGGTTTTCGAAAAACTGTTTTTT.

This clone occurred once. V and J are TRBV20-1 and TRBJ1-2; 7 positions agree with TRBD1. Trimming at V came to 3 bases and at J to 5 bases, leaving 12 bases not matched to a gene. Looked up from germline, CDR1 is DFQATT and CDR2 is SNEGSKA (reference sequence). This CDR3 contains 15 residues. This CDR3 reads CSASGGTVAPYGYTF. The CDR3 DNA is TGCAGTGCTAGTGGGGGGACAGTGGCACCTTATGGCTACACCTTC.

This chain's CDR3 is CASSPGRAYTQYF. The CDR3 DNA is TGTGCCAGCAGCCCGGGGAGGGCTTATACGCAGTATTTT. The chain links TRBV11-2 to TRBJ2-3; 7 nucleotides line up with TRBD2. Trimming at V came to 5 bases and at J to 7 bases, leaving 6 bases not matched to a gene. CDR3 length equals 13 residues. Germline assignment: CDR1 SGHAT and CDR2 FQNNGV.

This sequence joins TRBV5-1 and TRBJ1-3; 7 bases fit TRBD1. V trimming: 5 bases; J trimming: 3 bases; junction bases outside the gene matches: 5. Looked up from germline, CDR1 is SGHRS and CDR2 is YFSETQ. There are 14 residues in the CDR3. CDR3 sequence reads: CASRTGQNGNTIYF. The CDR3 nucleotides are TGCGCCAGCAGAACGGGACAGAATGGAAACACCATATATTTT.

This chain links TRBV3-1 (or the pseudogene TRBV3-2) with TRBJ2-5, with 15 bases fitting TRBD2. The CDR3 sequence is 15 residues long. J gave up 10 bases and V 4 bases, and 7 bases lay outside the gene matches. Germline V gives CDR1 LGHDT, CDR2 YNNKEL (reference sequence). CDR3 nucleotide sequence: TGTGCCAGCAGCCTTGGGACTAGCGGGGGGCTAGGCCAGTACTTC. Amino acids: CASSLGTSGGLGQYF.

The chain combines TRBV2 with TRBJ1-5, with TRBD1 matching over 7 bases. The CDR3 runs 14 residues. The V and J ends lost 6 bases and 0 bases, in that order; junction bases with no gene match: 2. Germline-derived CDR1 and CDR2 are SNHLY and FYNNEI. The CDR3 sequence is CASRGQYSNQPQHF. The CDR3 region has the DNA TGTGCCAGCAGGGGACAGTATAGCAATCAGCCCCAGCATTTT.

The chain employs TRBV15 and TRBJ2-2; TRBD2 matches at 10 bases. The germline CDR1 and CDR2 sequences are LNHNV and YYDKDF (reference sequence). The CDR3 runs to 19 residues. V gave up 3 bases and J gave up 2 bases; unmatched junction bases: 12. CDR3 sequence reads: CATSRGLGLAGVNTGELFF. Written as DNA, the CDR3 is TGTGCCACCAGCAGGGGACTGGGCCTAGCGGGAGTCAACACCGGGGAGCTGTTTTTT.

The chain joins TRBV7-6 to TRBJ2-4, with 8 bases identical to TRBD1. V lost 6 bases to trimming and J lost 5 bases; unmatched junction nucleotides: 6. This CDR3 contains 14 residues. Germline V gives CDR1 SGHVS, CDR2 FNYEAQ. CDR3 coding DNA: TGTGCCAGCAGTCCCGGGACAGGCGAAAACATTCAGTACTTC. Translating it yields CASSPGTGENIQYF.

This chain uses TRBV4-2 with TRBJ2-1; D not certain. The V gene's germline CDR1 is LGHNA and CDR2 YNFKEQ. There are 15 residues in the CDR3. V shed 0 bases and J shed 6 bases, with 12 bases lying between them. The CDR3 spells CASSQDGSSINEQFF. CDR3 coding DNA: TGTGCCAGCAGCCAAGACGGTTCAAGCATCAATGAGCAGTTCTTC.